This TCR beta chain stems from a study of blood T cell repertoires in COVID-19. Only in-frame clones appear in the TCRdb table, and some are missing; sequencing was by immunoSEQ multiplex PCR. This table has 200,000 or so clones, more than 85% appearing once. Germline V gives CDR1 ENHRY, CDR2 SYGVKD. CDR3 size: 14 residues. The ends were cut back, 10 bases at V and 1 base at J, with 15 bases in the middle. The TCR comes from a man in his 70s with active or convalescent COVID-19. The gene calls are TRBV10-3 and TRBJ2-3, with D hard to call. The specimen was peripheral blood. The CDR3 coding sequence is TGTGCCACCGCCACAAACATGGGCACAGATACGCAGTATTTT. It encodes CATATNMGTDTQYF.